Listed below are T cell receptor beta chains from one sample, sequenced in a study of T-cell memory formation after mild COVID-19. TCRdb ran MiXCR on the 5' RACE reads and lists one entry per CDR3 protein. The sample contains 70,000 to 100,000 distinct CDR3 sequences, about 12% of which appear only once. Sequenced material: PBMCs or a T cell subset sorted from them (not recorded which). Source of these receptors: an adult woman who had mild COVID-19 (a few samples of this study predate the infection). Cell type and time point are not known. Each CDR3 is given with its conserved first and last residue. The D gene is left open where the match is weak. Clone size is stated in some rows and not others, as once, few, many or a class when expanded.

J gene	clone size	V gene	D gene	CDR3 DNA	CDR3 protein
TRBJ1-1	few	TRBV7-3	-	TGTGCCAGCAGCTCGGGACAACTTGAACTGGGGGCTTTCTTT	CASSSGQLELGAFF
TRBJ2-5	-	TRBV7-9	TRBD1	TGTGCCAGCAGCTTACTCACAGGGGATTGGGAAGAGACCCAGTACTTC	CASSLLTGDWEETQYF
TRBJ2-7	few	TRBV29-1	TRBD2	TGCAGCGTCTCCGGGAGGGCCCCACACGAGCAGTACTTC	CSVSGRAPHEQYF
TRBJ2-5	-	TRBV9	-	TGTGCCAGCAGCGTAGTTTCGGACTTAAATCAAGAGACCCAGTACTTC	CASSVVSDLNQETQYF
TRBJ2-7	-	TRBV4-2	-	TGTGCCAGCAGCCATCTCCGGGACCGGAACGAGCAGTACTTC	CASSHLRDRNEQYF
TRBJ2-6	few	TRBV30	-	TGTGCCTGGGTTTCTGGGGCCAACGTCCTGACTTTC	CAWVSGANVLTF
TRBJ2-7	-	TRBV4-3	-	TGCGCCAGCAGCCAGACCGGGGGACCCTACGAGCAGTACTTC	CASSQTGGPYEQYF
TRBJ2-1	-	TRBV24-1	TRBD2	TGTGCCACCAGTGATCGTGGAACTAGCGGGAACGATGAGCAGTTCTTC	CATSDRGTSGNDEQFF
TRBJ2-7	few	TRBV12-3/TRBV12-4	-	TGTGCCAGCAGTCCAGGGTATAGGTACGAGCAGTACTTC	CASSPGYRYEQYF
TRBJ1-6	few	TRBV4-1	-	TGCGCCAGCAGCCAAGATCTAACAGGGTCCTATAATTCACCCCTCCACTTT	CASSQDLTGSYNSPLHF
TRBJ2-3	-	TRBV13	TRBD2	TGTGCCAGCAGCTCCGCGGGACTAGCGGGGATCACAGATACGCAGTATTTT	CASSSAGLAGITDTQYF
TRBJ2-1	-	TRBV4-1	-	TGCGCCAGCAGCCTTGGTAGGCCAAATGAGCAGTTCTTC	CASSLGRPNEQFF
TRBJ2-1	few	TRBV15	-	TGTGCCACCAGCACAAATCCAAGCTCCTACAATGAGCAGTTCTTC	CATSTNPSSYNEQFF
TRBJ2-1	-	TRBV9	TRBD1	TGTGCCAGCAGCCTCTCTCCCGGGACAGGGGTATGGAATGAGCAGTTCTTC	CASSLSPGTGVWNEQFF
TRBJ2-1	-	TRBV3-1	TRBD2	TGTGCCAGCAGCCAAGATTCGGGTGGCGGGGGTTACAATGAGCAGTTCTTC	CASSQDSGGGGYNEQFF
TRBJ2-4	few	TRBV12-3/TRBV12-4	-	TGTGCCAGCAGGGGGTTAGCCAAAAACATTCAGTACTTC	CASRGLAKNIQYF
TRBJ1-5	-	TRBV24-1	-	TGTGCTACGGGGGGCCCCCATAGCAATCAGCCCCAGCATTTT	CATGGPHSNQPQHF
TRBJ2-5	few	TRBV2	-	TGTGCCAGCAAGACCGGACAGAGCGAAGAGACCCAGTACTTC	CASKTGQSEETQYF
TRBJ2-7	few	TRBV4-3	-	TGCGCCAGCAGCCAAGAAAATGGCAGACTCTACGAGCAGTACTTC	CASSQENGRLYEQYF
TRBJ2-4	few	TRBV11-3	TRBD2	TGTGCCAGCAGCCCGCGACTAGCAGAAAGCATTCAGTACTTC	CASSPRLAESIQYF
TRBJ1-1	few	TRBV10-3	-	TGTGCCATCAGTGTACCCGGGGGGCAAGGAGCTTTCTTT	CAISVPGGQGAFF
TRBJ2-6	many	TRBV21-1	-	TGTGCCAGCCCCATAACTGGGGCCAACGTCCTGACTTTC	CASPITGANVLTF
TRBJ2-7	few	TRBV7-6	-	TGTGCCAGCGGCATGACGGGGGCCTACGAGCAGTACTTC	CASGMTGAYEQYF
TRBJ1-1	-	TRBV5-8	-	TGTGCCAGCAGCTTGGCGTGGAACACTGAAGCTTTCTTT	CASSLAWNTEAFF
TRBJ2-5	many	TRBV5-1	TRBD2	TGCGCCAGCAGCTCTGGACTAGCGGGAGTACAAGAGACCCAGTACTTC	CASSSGLAGVQETQYF
TRBJ2-3	many	TRBV12-3/TRBV12-4	-	TGTGCCAGCAGTTTAACGCCCGGGGGACCCTCCGGCGGGGAGCCCAGCACAGATACGCAGTATTTT	CASSLTPGGPSGGEPSTDTQYF
TRBJ2-5	-	TRBV29-1	-	TGCAGCGTTGAACGAGGTCCCCAAGAGACCCAGTACTTC	CSVERGPQETQYF
TRBJ2-2	many	TRBV12-3/TRBV12-4	-	TGTGCCAGCAGTCGTGAAATACCGAACACCGGGGAGCTGTTTTTT	CASSREIPNTGELFF
TRBJ1-1	-	TRBV12-3/TRBV12-4	-	TGTGCCAGCAGTTTGGGGGCGGGGGACACTGAAGCTTTCTTT	CASSLGAGDTEAFF
TRBJ1-1	-	TRBV30	-	TGTGCCTGGAGTGAACGGACGATAAGTCAGAACCCTGAAGCTTTCTTT	CAWSERTISQNPEAFF
TRBJ2-1	few	TRBV19	-	TGTGCCAGTAGTATAGATCGGACCTACAATGAGCAGTTCTTC	CASSIDRTYNEQFF
TRBJ1-1	few	TRBV5-6	-	TGTGCCAGCAGCTTCCTTGGGGATCGAGCTTTCTTT	CASSFLGDRAFF
TRBJ1-6	once	TRBV2	TRBD1	TGTGCCAGCAAGACAGGGCTCGGGAATTCACCCCTCCACTTT	CASKTGLGNSPLHF
TRBJ1-2	-	TRBV4-1	-	TGCGCCAGCAGCCAGGGGCACTCTAACTATGGCTACACCTTC	CASSQGHSNYGYTF
TRBJ2-1	-	TRBV24-1	-	TGTGCCACCAGTGATTCCACCTACAATGAGCAGTTCTTC	CATSDSTYNEQFF
TRBJ2-7	-	TRBV29-1	-	TGCAGCGTTGTGGAAGTCTACGAGCAGTACTTC	CSVVEVYEQYF
TRBJ2-6	few	TRBV29-1	-	TGCAGCGTTGATTTCTGGGAAGAGGGAACTGGGGCCAACGTCCTGACTTTC	CSVDFWEEGTGANVLTF
TRBJ2-1	-	TRBV12-3/TRBV12-4	TRBD2	TGTGCCAGCAGTTCCTCTGGACTAGCGGGAGGGTACAATGAGCAGTTCTTC	CASSSSGLAGGYNEQFF
TRBJ1-5	-	TRBV24-1	-	TGTGCCACCCAATCAGGGTCCCTTAATCAGCCCCAGCATTTT	CATQSGSLNQPQHF
TRBJ1-1	-	TRBV13	-	TGTGCCAGCAGCTTTGGTGTTAGAGCTGAAGCTTTCTTT	CASSFGVRAEAFF
TRBJ1-2	once	TRBV6-2/TRBV6-3	TRBD1	TGTGCCAGCAGCGATGACAGGGACCGATTCCAATACACCTTC	CASSDDRDRFQYTF
TRBJ2-3	-	TRBV7-6	-	TGTGCCAGCAGCCCAGAGGGGGATGTGACAGATACGCAGTATTTT	CASSPEGDVTDTQYF
TRBJ2-2	-	TRBV10-3	-	TGTGCCATCACGGATCCCCTTTTTGTCGGGTCTACCGGGGAGCTGTTTTTT	CAITDPLFVGSTGELFF
TRBJ1-1	-	TRBV5-1	-	TGCGCCAGCAGCTTGGTGGTCAGGGAGGTCACTGAAGCTTTCTTT	CASSLVVREVTEAFF
TRBJ2-7	few	TRBV20-1	TRBD1	TGCAGTGCTAGCGACAGGGATCCCTACGAGCAGTACTTC	CSASDRDPYEQYF
TRBJ2-7	-	TRBV7-9	-	TGTGCCAGCAGCTTAGAGCCGGCTAGCGACGAGCAGTACTTC	CASSLEPASDEQYF
TRBJ2-5	many	TRBV6-6	-	TGTGCCAGCAGATTACGGGGATCGGAGACCCAGTACTTC	CASRLRGSETQYF
TRBJ2-2	-	TRBV15	-	TGTGCCACCAGCAGAGATACCCCCGGCACCGGGGAGCTGTTTTTT	CATSRDTPGTGELFF
TRBJ2-5	few	TRBV5-1	-	TGCGCCAGCACCGAGTGGGGTACACACCAAGAGACCCAGTACTTC	CASTEWGTHQETQYF
TRBJ1-1	-	TRBV5-1	-	TGCGCCAGCAGCCCAGGGGAGATGAACACTGAAGCTTTCTTT	CASSPGEMNTEAFF
TRBJ1-1	-	TRBV12-3/TRBV12-4	-	TGTGCCAGCAGTCAATCCCCGGCGGGGGTAAACACTGAAGCTTTCTTT	CASSQSPAGVNTEAFF
TRBJ1-1	-	TRBV12-3/TRBV12-4	-	TGTGCCAGCAGTCTATACAGTGGGACTGAAGCTTTCTTT	CASSLYSGTEAFF
TRBJ1-5	-	TRBV7-9	-	TGTGCCAGCAGCTGGAGGGGGGATCAGCCCCAGCATTTT	CASSWRGDQPQHF